Shown below are 32 T cell receptor beta chains from a single sample sequenced in a study of blood T cell repertoires in COVID-19. Generated by immunoSEQ multiplex PCR, the TCRdb table keeps only in-frame clones and is missing some. In the table there are about 200,000 clones, less than 90% of which are singletons. The sample comprised peripheral blood. The source is a woman in her 70s with acute or convalescent COVID-19.

This rearrangement joins TRBV6-2 or TRBV6-3 to TRBJ1-5; D gene ambiguous. CDR3 length: 16 residues. The germline V gene encodes CDR1 MNHEY and CDR2 SVGEGT. Between the trimmed V and J ends, which lost 0 bases and 4 bases, there was a span of 13 bases. CDR3 sequence: CASSYSRGSGNQPQHF. The CDR3 DNA reads TGTGCCAGCAGTTACTCGCGAGGGTCTGGGAATCAGCCCCAGCATTTT.

This clone showed up just a few times. V usage is TRBV7-2 and J usage is TRBJ2-2; TRBD1 agrees at 7 bases. The CDR3 sequence is 15 residues long. Germline CDR1 SGHTA, CDR2 FQGNSA. Trimming removed 5 bases from V and 6 bases from J; junction bases left unmatched: 9. CDR3 sequence reads: CASSLETGKAGELFF. The CDR3 DNA reads TGTGCCAGCAGCCTAGAGACAGGGAAGGCCGGGGAGCTGTTTTTT. Using reference TRBV7-2 and TRBJ2-2 for the parts outside the CDR3, the full variable domain is GAGVSQSPSNKVTEKGKDVELRCDPISGHTALYWYRQSLGQGLEFLIYFQGNSAPDKSGLPSDRFSAERTGGSVSTLTIQRTQQEDSAVYLCASSLETGKAGELFFGEGSRLTVL.

The chain couples TRBV15 to TRBJ2-1; D is possibly TRBD2 (6 bases). Trimming took 2 bases from V and 1 from J, leaving 15 bases between them. Germline V gene lookup returns CDR1 LNHNV and CDR2 YYDKDF (reference sequence). The CDR3 spans 17 residues. CDR3 protein: CATSRPTSVGSYNEQFF. The CDR3 coding sequence is TGTGCCACCAGCAGACCGACTAGTGTGGGTTCCTACAATGAGCAGTTCTTC.

The chain recombines TRBV24-1 with TRBJ2-3; 7 nucleotides align to TRBD2. CDR3 length: 15 residues. In germline, CDR1 is KGHDR, CDR2 SFDVKD. V trimming: 12 bases; J trimming: 1 base; junction bases outside the gene matches: 12. CDR3 bases: TGTGCCGGTCACTACTGTCGGGGGGGCACAGATACGCAGTATTTT. The encoded protein is CAGHYCRGGTDTQYF.

The chain carries TRBV19 and TRBJ2-3; no reliable D call. This CDR3 is built from 14 residues. The V end was cut by 0 bases, the J end by 7 bases, with 11 bases between. The germline CDR1 and CDR2 sequences are LNHDA and SQIVND (reference sequence). The CDR3 loop reads CASSIDPVRYTQYF. DNA of the CDR3: TGTGCCAGTAGTATAGATCCGGTACGGTATACGCAGTATTTT.

The genes are TRBV5-1 and TRBJ1-1; unclear D gene. Trimming took off 0 bases at V and 0 bases at J, with 9 bases between the two ends. This CDR3 region has 15 residues. Germline-derived CDR1 and CDR2 are SGHRS and YFSETQ. The CDR3 region has the DNA TGCGCCAGCAGCTTGGGTAGAACGATGAACACTGAAGCTTTCTTT. This sequence encodes CASSLGRTMNTEAFF.

CDR3 sequence (DNA): TGTGCCAGCAGCTTGGACCTACTTCGGGGCGCGGGGTACACCTTC. This translates into CASSLDLLRGAGYTF. This rearrangement joins TRBV5-5 to TRBJ1-2; D possibly corresponds to TRBD1 (5 bases). Looked up from germline, CDR1 is SGHKS and CDR2 is YYEKEE (reference sequence). Between the trimmed V and J ends, which lost 0 bases and 11 bases, there was a span of 20 bases. CDR3 length: 15 amino acids.

The rearrangement uses TRBV6-5 and TRBJ1-1; D uncertain. Between the trimmed V and J ends, which lost 5 bases and 0 bases, there was a span of 7 bases. This CDR3 is 13 amino acids long. Per germline, CDR1 MNHEY and CDR2 SVGAGI. CDR3 nucleotides: TGTGCCAGCAGTACCCACATGAACACTGAAGCTTTCTTT. It yields the protein CASSTHMNTEAFF.

There are many counts of this clone. The chain employs TRBV7-9 and TRBJ2-7; 7 bases line up with TRBD1. V gave up 6 bases and J gave up 2 bases; unmatched junction bases: 4. In germline, CDR1 is SEHNR, CDR2 FQNEAQ (reference sequence). The CDR3 is 13 residues long. CDR3 bases: TGTGCCAGCAGGGGGGACAGCACCTACGAGCAGTACTTC. Protein sequence: CASRGDSTYEQYF.

The chain couples TRBV7-8 to TRBJ2-1; tentatively, D is TRBD1 (6 bases). Germline V gives CDR1 SGHVS, CDR2 FQNEAQ. The CDR3 totals 16 residues. Between the trimmed V and J ends, which lost 5 bases and 1 base, there was a span of 15 bases. The CDR3 spells CASSPRRGSSYNEQFF. The CDR3 DNA reads as TGTGCCAGCAGCCCCAGAAGGGGGAGTTCCTACAATGAGCAGTTCTTC.

The J gene is TRBJ1-6, the V gene TRBV7-2; D is uncertain. The V gene's germline CDR1 is SGHTA and CDR2 FQGNSA. The CDR3 is 17 residues long. Deletions cut 6 bases from V and 6 bases from J, with 21 bases between. CDR3 loop: CASRLQITNRFNSPLHF. The CDR3 DNA is TGTGCCAGCAGACTTCAAATAACGAATAGATTTAATTCACCCCTCCACTTT.

The chain uses TRBV6-5 and TRBJ1-1, with 7 bases lining up with TRBD1. The germline V gene encodes CDR1 MNHEY and CDR2 SVGAGI. There are 14 residues in the CDR3. V shed 6 bases, J shed 3 bases, and the junction held 7 bases outside the gene matches. Here the CDR3 reads CASRDRGPYTEAFF. For the CDR3, the DNA is TGTGCCAGCAGGGATAGGGGGCCTTACACTGAAGCTTTCTTT.

The chain carries TRBV5-1 and TRBJ2-7, with 7 nucleotides matching TRBD2. V lost 1 base, J lost 1 base, and 2 bases stayed unmatched. The CDR3 loop spans 14 amino acids. Germline V gene lookup returns CDR1 SGHRS and CDR2 YFSETQ. CDR3 DNA: TGCGCCAGCAGCTTGACGGGACTATCCTACGAGCAGTACTTC. Its translation: CASSLTGLSYEQYF.

The chain links TRBV20-1 to TRBJ2-7; TRBD2 matches 11 bases. J lost 2 bases, V lost 3 bases, and 0 bases had no gene match. CDR3 length: 13 residues. CDR1 and CDR2 from the germline V gene are DFQATT and SNEGSKA (reference sequence). The CDR3 region is CSASSGGAYEQYF. The CDR3 coding sequence is TGCAGTGCTAGTAGCGGGGGGGCCTACGAGCAGTACTTC.

This chain links TRBV24-1 with TRBJ1-1, with TRBD1 as a possible D gene (6 bases). Trimming pared 3 bases from V and 5 bases from J, leaving 18 bases between. The germline V gene encodes CDR1 KGHDR and CDR2 SFDVKD. The CDR3 is made up of 16 amino acids. CDR3 coding DNA: TGTGCCACCAGTGATGGCGGGGGCGCGTTTGATACTGAAGCTTTCTTT. Its translation is CATSDGGGAFDTEAFF.

This CDR3 reads CASSWAVETQYF. DNA for the CDR3: TGTGCCAGCAGCTGGGCTGTGGAGACCCAGTACTTC. This chain connects TRBV12-3 or TRBV12-4 to TRBJ2-5; D gene ambiguous. CDR3 length: 12 residues. V lost 6 bases and J lost 5, with 10 bases in between.

This chain connects TRBV2 to TRBJ1-1, with 8 bases matching TRBD1. J lost 4 bases, V lost 6 bases, and 4 bases had no gene match. Germline V gene sequence: CDR1 SNHLY, CDR2 FYNNEI. The CDR3 length is 13 residues. In DNA, the CDR3 is TGTGCCAGCAGAAACAGGGGGATCACTGAAGCTTTCTTT. Translating gives CASRNRGITEAFF.

The rearrangement uses TRBV6-5 and TRBJ2-5, with D perhaps matching TRBD1 (6 bases). The CDR3 is made up of 15 amino acids. Trimming removed 2 bases from V and 0 bases from J, with 10 bases in between. Germline V gene sequence: CDR1 MNHEY, CDR2 SVGAGI. The CDR3 bases are TGTGCCAGCAGTTACCTCGACAGGCACCAAGAGACCCAGTACTTC. It yields the protein CASSYLDRHQETQYF.

The count of this clone is one. This rearrangement joins TRBV5-1 to TRBJ1-4, with 7 nucleotides matching TRBD1. The J segment lost 8 bases and the V segment lost 4 bases, leaving 11 bases of the junction unmatched. This CDR3 region has 15 residues. The V gene's germline CDR1 is SGHRS and CDR2 YFSETQ. Here the CDR3 reads CASSRGQVSNEKLFF. The CDR3 DNA reads TGCGCCAGCAGCCGTGGACAGGTCTCCAACGAAAAACTGTTTTTT.

J is TRBJ1-5 and V is TRBV10-1, with no clear D. The germline CDR1 and CDR2 sequences are WNHNN and SYGVQD (reference sequence). Trimming took off 2 bases at V and 4 bases at J, with 6 bases between the two ends. There are 13 residues in the CDR3. CDR3 coding DNA: TGCGCCAGCAGTGAGGTACGGAATCAGCCCCAGCATTTT. This codes for CASSEVRNQPQHF.

The chain links TRBV18 to TRBJ1-4, with 7 nucleotides matching TRBD1. V was clipped by 4 bases and J by 3 bases; unmatched bases: 2. The CDR3 runs to 14 residues. In germline, CDR1 is KGHSH, CDR2 LQKENI. CDR3 sequence (DNA): TGTGCCAGCTCACAGGGACAGTCTAATGAAAAACTGTTTTTT. Its protein product is CASSQGQSNEKLFF.

This chain connects TRBV7-9 to TRBJ1-2, with D maybe TRBD1 (5 bases). V was cut by 3 bases and J by 2 bases, with 7 bases left in between. The CDR3 is made up of 13 amino acids. Per germline, CDR1 SEHNR and CDR2 FQNEAQ (reference sequence). CDR3 sequence reads: CASSFQGNYGYTF. CDR3 DNA: TGTGCCAGCAGCTTCCAGGGAAACTATGGCTACACCTTC.

This chain joins TRBV28 and TRBJ2-7, with TRBD1 identical over 9 bases. CDR1 is MDHEN, CDR2 SYDVKM, per germline. The CDR3 runs 15 residues. After removal of 6 bases from V and 6 bases from J, the junction contained 12 bases not matched to a gene. DNA of the CDR3: TGTGCCAGCAGACCGGGACAGGGACCCTTCAGCGAGCAGTACTTC. Translated, it gives CASRPGQGPFSEQYF. The variable domain in full, completed from reference TRBV28 and TRBJ2-7, reads DVKVTQSSRYLVKRTGEKVFLECVQDMDHENMFWYRQDPGLGLRLIYFSYDVKMKEKGDIPEGYSVSREKKERFSLILESASTNQTSMYLCASRPGQGPFSEQYFGPGTRLTVT.

The rearrangement joins TRBV6-5 to TRBJ2-7; TRBD1 is a possible D gene (6 bases). The CDR3 is made up of 12 amino acids. Between the trimmed V and J ends, which lost 6 bases and 1 base, there was a span of 7 bases. CDR1 MNHEY and CDR2 SVGAGI come from the germline V gene. The CDR3 region has the DNA TGTGCCAGCAGAGACAGGTCCTACGAGCAGTACTTC. The encoded protein is CASRDRSYEQYF.

The chain carries TRBV15 and TRBJ1-1, with 7 bases lining up with TRBD1. Germline CDR1 reads LNHNV; CDR2 reads YYDKDF (reference sequence). CDR3 size: 14 residues. Germline trimming cut 2 bases from V and 1 base from J; bases unmatched to any gene: 1. The CDR3 protein is CATSRHRGNTEAFF. In nucleotides, the CDR3 is TGTGCCACCAGCAGACACAGGGGGAACACTGAAGCTTTCTTT.

The chain combines TRBV10-1 with TRBJ2-1; D possibly corresponds to TRBD1 (6 bases). V lost 4 bases to trimming and J lost 8 bases, with 15 bases between them. Germline V gives CDR1 WNHNN, CDR2 SYGVQD (reference sequence). This CDR3 contains 14 residues. In DNA form, the CDR3 reads TGCGCCAGCAGTGCACTCCAACAGGGCGATGAGCAGTTCTTC. Its protein product is CASSALQQGDEQFF.

The chain carries TRBV6-2 or TRBV6-3 and TRBJ2-3; D is undetermined. Trimming removed 6 bases from V and 0 bases from J, with 16 bases in between. CDR1 is MNHEY and CDR2 is SVGEGT in the germline V gene. This CDR3 comprises 16 residues. The CDR3 loop reads CASRPHLLTSTDTQYF. CDR3 bases: TGTGCCAGCAGGCCTCATTTGTTGACTAGCACAGATACGCAGTATTTT.

This chain links TRBV2 with TRBJ2-3; 13 bases are shared with TRBD2. V was clipped by 5 bases and J by 6 bases; unmatched bases: 8. Germline loops: CDR1 SNHLY, CDR2 FYNNEI. The CDR3 extends over 16 amino acids. CDR3 sequence (DNA): TGTGCCAGCAGTAAAGGACTAGCGGGGGCGCGGGATACGCAGTATTTT. Its translation is CASSKGLAGARDTQYF.

V is TRBV16 and J is TRBJ1-2; D gene unclear. CDR1 is KGHSY and CDR2 is FQNENV in the germline V gene. The CDR3 has 12 amino acids. Trimming removed 4 bases at V and 1 base at J, with 4 bases between. CDR3 sequence (DNA): TGTGCCAGCAGCCGCGTTAACTATGGCTACACCTTC. The encoded protein is CASSRVNYGYTF.

V is TRBV27 and J is TRBJ1-4, with 9 bases that match TRBD1. Per germline, CDR1 MNHEY and CDR2 SMNVEV (reference sequence). With V trimmed by 5 bases and J by 7 bases, 8 bases remained unmatched. CDR3 size: 15 residues. The CDR3 bases are TGTGCCAGCAGTACCAACAGGGGGCTGAGTGAAAAACTGTTTTTT. Translating it yields CASSTNRGLSEKLFF.

V is TRBV6-5 and J is TRBJ2-1, with a tentative D call TRBD2 (5 bases). Germline-derived CDR1 and CDR2 are MNHEY and SVGAGI. Trimming took 5 bases from V and 0 from J, leaving 11 bases between them. The CDR3 runs 15 residues. The CDR3 DNA is TGTGCCAGCAGTACCGGACTCTACTCCTACAATGAGCAGTTCTTC. Translation: CASSTGLYSYNEQFF.

This clone was seen once. V and J are TRBV6-5 and TRBJ2-2; 9 bases fit TRBD1. Unmatched junction bases numbered 5, after V lost 7 bases and J lost 5 bases. Per germline, CDR1 MNHEY and CDR2 SVGAGI. The CDR3 is made up of 14 amino acids. This chain's CDR3 is CASIAQGATGELFF. CDR3 coding DNA: TGTGCCAGCATTGCACAGGGGGCGACCGGGGAGCTGTTTTTT.